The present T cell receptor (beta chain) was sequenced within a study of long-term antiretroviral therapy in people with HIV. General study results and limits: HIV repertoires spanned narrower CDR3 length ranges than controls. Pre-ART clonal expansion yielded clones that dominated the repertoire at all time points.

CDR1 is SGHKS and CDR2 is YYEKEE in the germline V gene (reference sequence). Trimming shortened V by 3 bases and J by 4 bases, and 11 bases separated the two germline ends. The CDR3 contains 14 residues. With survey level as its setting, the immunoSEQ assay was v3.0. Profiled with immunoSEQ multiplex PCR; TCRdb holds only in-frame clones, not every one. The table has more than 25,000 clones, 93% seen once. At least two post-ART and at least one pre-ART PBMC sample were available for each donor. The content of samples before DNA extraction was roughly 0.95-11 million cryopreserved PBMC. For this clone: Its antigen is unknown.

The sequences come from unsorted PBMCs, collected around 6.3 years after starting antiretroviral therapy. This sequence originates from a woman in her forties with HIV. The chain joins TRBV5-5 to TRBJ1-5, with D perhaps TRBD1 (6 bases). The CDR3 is CASSWEGGNQPQHF. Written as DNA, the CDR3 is TGTGCCAGCAGCTGGGAGGGGGGGAATCAGCCCCAGCATTTT.